This TCR beta chain appears in the sequencing data of a study of graft-versus-host responses after intestinal transplantation. Study summary: Multivisceral, liver-intestinal, or isolated intestinal grafts were transplanted into recipients. Study findings and constraints: Researchers found peak circulating GvH clone levels linked to early post-transplant HvG declines. Allografts from individuals with graft-donor T cell macrochimerism displayed high graft-versus-host to host-versus-graft clonal ratios.

On this clone itself: Its antigen is currently unknown. The junction departs from the called germline gene at one end, perhaps through a read error.

Profiling relied on immunoSEQ multiplex PCR, and the TCRdb table lists in-frame clones only, not all of them. The table lists tens of thousands of clones, roughly 89% of them singletons, with approximately 1.6% in the top ten. This CDR3 has 16 residues. Germline V gene lookup returns CDR1 MGHRA and CDR2 YSYEKL. Sequencing used PBMCs, obtained 26 days after transplant. This receptor was obtained from a human patient who received an intestinal transplant, so some T cells may come from the graft donor. This chain uses TRBV4-1 with TRBJ2-7; 9 positions agree with TRBD2. The CDR3 loop is CAGSQEVSGGYYEQYF. CDR3 nucleotides: TGCGCCGGCAGCCAAGAGGTTAGCGGGGGTTACTACGAGCAGTACTTC.